This T cell receptor beta chain was documented in a study of cytomegalovirus exposure and HLA in healthy donors. Concerning this clone itself: The antigen is undetermined.

60 Vbeta and 13 Jbeta primers were used in PCR. TCRdb's table, derived via immunoSEQ multiplex PCR, lists solely in-frame clones and lacks some. The profile shows over 150,000 clones, roughly 87% of them singletons. Germline V gene sequence: CDR1 SGHRS, CDR2 YFSETQ. V dropped 5 bases and J dropped 2 bases, with 8 bases sitting between them. This CDR3 spans 13 amino acids. Study outcomes and limitations: The investigators catalogued 150 or so TCR beta chains as cytomegalovirus-associated. Sequencing probably produced one cluster of sequence variants that were highly shared. For cytomegalovirus status, the classifier reportedly gave diagnoses with high specificity and sensitivity. TRBV6-2, TRBV6-3 and some other V segments were excluded as indistinguishable.

The chain carries TRBV5-1 and TRBJ2-1, with D possibly TRBD1 on 6 matching bases. The sample was PBMCs. This TCR derives from a girl under two years old in good health and CMV-seronegative. CDR3 nucleotides: TGCGCCAGCAGTACAGGGACCTACAATGAGCAGTTCTTC. This sequence encodes CASSTGTYNEQFF.